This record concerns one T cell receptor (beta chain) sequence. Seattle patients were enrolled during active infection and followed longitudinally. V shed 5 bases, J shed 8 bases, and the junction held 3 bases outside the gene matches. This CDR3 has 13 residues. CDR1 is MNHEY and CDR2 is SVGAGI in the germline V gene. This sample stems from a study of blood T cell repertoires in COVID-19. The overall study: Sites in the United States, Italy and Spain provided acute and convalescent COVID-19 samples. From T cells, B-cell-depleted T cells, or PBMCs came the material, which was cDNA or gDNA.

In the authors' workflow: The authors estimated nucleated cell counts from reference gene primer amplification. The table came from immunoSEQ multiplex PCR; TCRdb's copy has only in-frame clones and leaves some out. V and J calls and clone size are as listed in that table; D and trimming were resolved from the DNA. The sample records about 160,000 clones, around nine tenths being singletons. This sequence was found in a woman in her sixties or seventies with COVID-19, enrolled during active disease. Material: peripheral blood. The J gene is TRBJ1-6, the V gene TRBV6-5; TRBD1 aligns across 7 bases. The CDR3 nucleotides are TGTGCCAGCAGTCTTCAGGGGGATTCACCCCTCCACTTT. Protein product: CASSLQGDSPLHF.